A single sample gave rise to the 27 T cell receptor beta chains below, sequenced in a study of CD8+ T cells in alopecia areata. Treatment reported: oral pan-JAK inhibitor, 5-10 mg twice daily. cDNA reverse transcribed from extracted RNA served as the sequencing template. Using immunoSEQ multiplex PCR, the repertoire was profiled, and TCRdb retains in-frame clones only, with some absent. The data show some 240,000 clones, about 58% seen once. The sequenced sample was CD4+ T cells sorted from blood, obtained at week 4, from a patient treated with tofacitinib. All receptors come from a human donor with alopecia areata.

The V and J genes are TRBV2 and TRBJ1-5, with D unresolved. The CDR3 extends over 12 amino acids. V was clipped by 5 bases and J by 7 bases, with 9 bases between them. Germline CDR1 and CDR2: SNHLY and FYNNEI. The CDR3 is CASSPSKQPQHF. The CDR3 DNA reads TGTGCCAGCAGTCCATCGAAACAGCCCCAGCATTTT.

This clone has more than one count but fewer than ten. The chain couples TRBV5-5 to TRBJ1-1; tentative D call: TRBD1 (6 bases). In germline, CDR1 is SGHKS, CDR2 YYEKEE (reference sequence). This CDR3 has 14 residues. The ends were cut back, 2 bases at V and 1 base at J, with 9 bases in the middle. Written as DNA, the CDR3 is TGTGCCAGCAGCTTCGGACAGAAGAACACTGAAGCTTTCTTT. Its protein product is CASSFGQKNTEAFF.

The genes are TRBV7-2 and TRBJ2-1; no firm D call. This CDR3 has 14 residues. The V gene's germline CDR1 is SGHTA and CDR2 FQGNSA. V lost 1 base and J lost 4, with 8 bases in between. The DNA for the CDR3 is TGTGCCAGCAGCTTAGACTCCAGTTACAATGAGCAGTTCTTC. As protein: CASSLDSSYNEQFF. Full variable domain (remainder filled in from reference TRBV7-2 and TRBJ2-1): GAGVSQSPSNKVTEKGKDVELRCDPISGHTALYWYRQSLGQGLEFLIYFQGNSAPDKSGLPSDRFSAERTGGSVSTLTIQRTQQEDSAVYLCASSLDSSYNEQFFGPGTRLTVL.

A few counts support this clone. The chain joins TRBV4-1 to TRBJ1-2, with D maybe TRBD1 (5 bases). Germline V gene lookup returns CDR1 MGHRA and CDR2 YSYEKL. V lost 1 base and J 6 bases, leaving 12 bases between the germline ends. This CDR3 is 14 amino acids long. CDR3: CASSQVGREDGYTF. DNA for the CDR3: TGCGCCAGCAGCCAAGTCGGCAGGGAGGATGGCTACACCTTC.

In its sample, this clone was seen a few times. This chain connects TRBV29-1 to TRBJ1-1, with D maybe TRBD1 (5 bases). Germline loops: CDR1 SQVTM, CDR2 ANQGSEA. The CDR3 consists of 13 residues. V gave up 7 bases and J gave up 2 bases, with 14 bases separating them. CDR3 protein: CSAETELNTEAFF. The CDR3 DNA reads TGCAGCGCGGAGACAGAACTTAACACTGAAGCTTTCTTT.

This chain's CDR3 is CASSLGVGSPLHF. CDR3 sequence (DNA): TGTGCCAGCAGCTTAGGAGTGGGTTCACCCCTCCACTTT. The chain uses TRBV7-9 and TRBJ1-6; D is unresolved. There are 13 residues in the CDR3. V was pared by 1 base and J by 9 bases, with 7 bases between. The germline CDR1 and CDR2 sequences are SEHNR and FQNEAQ (reference sequence).

V and J are TRBV5-1 and TRBJ2-5; D is perhaps TRBD1 (6 bases). The CDR3 spans 15 residues. Germline loops: CDR1 SGHRS, CDR2 YFSETQ. Trimming pared 4 bases from V and 5 bases from J, leaving 18 bases between. CDR3 amino acids: CASSPGQSTLETQYF. The CDR3 nucleotides read TGCGCCAGCAGCCCTGGACAGTCAACGTTGGAGACCCAGTACTTC.

The gene calls are TRBV4-3 and TRBJ1-2; no definite D call. Trimming took off 0 bases at V and 6 bases at J, with 11 bases between the two ends. Germline assignment: CDR1 LGHNA and CDR2 YSLEER. The CDR3 covers 14 residues. The CDR3 region has the DNA TGCGCCAGCAGCCAAGATTTGCAGGTCGATGGCTACACCTTC. Encoded protein: CASSQDLQVDGYTF.

This sequence joins TRBV29-1 and TRBJ2-4, with D unresolved. V was pared by 7 bases and J by 1 base, with 11 bases between. The germline V gene encodes CDR1 SQVTM and CDR2 ANQGSEA. The CDR3 is 13 amino acids. CDR3: CSARTDAKNIQYF. CDR3 DNA: TGCAGCGCGAGAACCGATGCCAAAAACATTCAGTACTTC.

V and J are TRBV27 and TRBJ1-4, with 11 positions matching TRBD1. The V segment lost 3 bases and the J segment 8 bases; nucleotides outside the gene matches: 8. CDR1 MNHEY and CDR2 SMNVEV come from the germline V gene (reference sequence). This CDR3 spans 16 amino acids. The CDR3 protein is CASSFSGQGAKEKLFF. The CDR3 nucleotides read TGTGCCAGCAGTTTCTCTGGACAGGGGGCGAAGGAAAAACTGTTTTTT. The whole variable domain, filled in from reference TRBV27 and TRBJ1-4, reads EAQVTQNPRYLITVTGKKLTVTCSQNMNHEYMSWYRQDPGLGLRQIYYSMNVEVTDKGDVPEGYKVSRKEKRNFPLILESPSPNQTSLYFCASSFSGQGAKEKLFFGSGTQLSVL.

This clone has more than one count but fewer than ten. Here the CDR3 reads CSVVLQGSYGYTF. The DNA for the CDR3 is TGCAGCGTTGTTCTACAGGGTTCCTATGGCTACACCTTC. The J gene is TRBJ1-2, the V gene TRBV29-1; D perhaps matches TRBD1 (6 bases). The V gene's germline CDR1 is SQVTM and CDR2 ANQGSEA. V was trimmed by 4 bases and J by 4 bases, leaving 13 bases between them. This CDR3 contains 13 residues.

The chain employs TRBV30 and TRBJ1-4; D gene ambiguous. CDR1 and CDR2 from the germline V gene are GTSNPN and SVGIG (reference sequence). Trimming removed 1 base from V and 6 bases from J, with 6 bases in between. This CDR3 is built from 12 residues. CDR3 loop: CAWSAGHEKLFF. Written as DNA, the CDR3 is TGTGCCTGGAGTGCCGGGCATGAAAAACTGTTTTTT. Drawing the rest from reference TRBV30 and TRBJ1-4, the complete variable domain is SQTIHQWPATLVQPVGSPLSLECTVEGTSNPNLYWYRQAAGRGLQLLFYSVGIGQISSEVPQNLSASRPQDRQFILSSKKLLLSDSGFYLCAWSAGHEKLFFGSGTQLSVL.

The chain joins TRBV18 to TRBJ2-7, with D perhaps matching TRBD1 (5 bases). This CDR3 region has 16 residues. Germline V gives CDR1 KGHSH, CDR2 LQKENI. Trimming pared 2 bases from V and 1 base from J, leaving 15 bases between. Written as DNA, the CDR3 is TGTGCCAGCTCACCATATTCCGCAGGGTCATCCTACGAGCAGTACTTC. This sequence encodes CASSPYSAGSSYEQYF.

This clone showed up just a few times. The V gene is TRBV18, the J gene TRBJ1-2; D call uncertain. CDR1 is KGHSH and CDR2 is LQKENI in the germline V gene. Deletions cut 0 bases from V and 8 bases from J, with 16 bases between. This CDR3 has 15 amino acids. In DNA, the CDR3 is TGTGCCAGCTCACCACCGAACGGGGTGCCAGAAGGCTACACCTTC. The encoded protein is CASSPPNGVPEGYTF.

The chain joins TRBV9 to TRBJ2-3; 12 bases are a match to TRBD1. Trimming at V came to 0 bases and at J to 2 bases, leaving 4 bases not matched to a gene. Germline lookup yields CDR1 SGDLS and CDR2 YYNGEE. CDR3 size: 17 residues. In DNA form, the CDR3 reads TGTGCCAGCAGCGTAGTTGGGACAGGGGGCCCCACAGATACGCAGTATTTT. Its translation: CASSVVGTGGPTDTQYF.

The CDR3 protein is CASSSGPAEYNEQFF. CDR3 nucleotide sequence: TGCGCCAGCAGCAGTGGACCGGCGGAATACAATGAGCAGTTCTTC. The rearrangement uses TRBV5-1 and TRBJ2-1, with D unresolved. This CDR3 spans 15 amino acids. The germline V gene has CDR1 SGHRS and CDR2 YFSETQ. V lost 4 bases to trimming and J lost 4 bases, with 15 bases between them. The full variable domain, rest sourced from reference TRBV5-1 and TRBJ2-1, is KAGVTQTPRYLIKTRGQQVTLSCSPISGHRSVSWYQQTPGQGLQFLFEYFSETQRNKGNFPGRFSGRQFSNSRSEMNVSTLELGDSALYLCASSSGPAEYNEQFFGPGTRLTVL.

This clone has just one count. V usage is TRBV30 and J usage is TRBJ1-6; D unresolved. The germline V and J ends were trimmed by 1 base and 11 bases, with 12 bases remaining between them. There are 13 residues in the CDR3. Germline loops: CDR1 GTSNPN, CDR2 SVGIG (reference sequence). The DNA for the CDR3 is TGTGCCTGGAGTGACCCTTTATCGACACCCCTCCACTTT. Its translation: CAWSDPLSTPLHF.

The J gene is TRBJ2-3, the V gene TRBV4-3, with 7 positions matching TRBD2. This CDR3 spans 14 amino acids. Germline V lookup: CDR1 LGHNA, CDR2 YSLEER. J gave up 3 bases and V 5 bases, and 5 bases lay outside the gene matches. The CDR3 loop is CASSTVGGTDTQYF. DNA for the CDR3: TGCGCCAGCAGCACCGTGGGGGGGACAGATACGCAGTATTTT.

This chain connects TRBV29-1 to TRBJ1-1; no clear D. CDR3 length: 14 residues. The V end was cut by 4 bases, the J end by 1 base, with 13 bases between. Germline V gene sequence: CDR1 SQVTM, CDR2 ANQGSEA. The DNA of the CDR3 is TGCAGCGTTGTCCGGGTAGAGCGGAACACTGAAGCTTTCTTT. It codes for CSVVRVERNTEAFF.

This chain links TRBV19 with TRBJ1-1; D is ambiguous. The CDR3 loop spans 12 amino acids. The germline gives CDR1 LNHDA, CDR2 SQIVND (reference sequence). Trimming left V 3 bases short and J 0 bases short, with 2 bases between. This CDR3 is CASSILNTEAFF. In nucleotides, the CDR3 is TGTGCCAGTAGTATCCTGAACACTGAAGCTTTCTTT.

The chain has TRBV18 and TRBJ1-2, with D possibly TRBD1 on 6 matching bases. The germline V gene encodes CDR1 KGHSH and CDR2 LQKENI. The CDR3 runs to 14 residues. With 4 bases removed from V and 4 bases from J, the gap between germline ends came to 13 bases. The CDR3 loop is CASSRVQGSYGYTF. The DNA for the CDR3 is TGTGCCAGCTCACGGGTTCAGGGGAGCTATGGCTACACCTTC.

The chain has TRBV25-1 and TRBJ1-2; tentatively, D is TRBD1 (6 bases). Deletions cut 6 bases from V and 2 bases from J, with 13 bases between. This CDR3 is built from 14 residues. Germline-derived CDR1 and CDR2 are MGHDK and SYGVNS. This CDR3 reads CASRGGGANYGYTF. The CDR3 DNA reads TGTGCCAGCAGAGGGGGTGGGGCGAACTATGGCTACACCTTC.

This clone occurred once. This chain connects TRBV5-6 to TRBJ2-7, with 10 positions matching TRBD2. There are 15 residues in the CDR3. Looked up from germline, CDR1 is SGHDT and CDR2 is YYEEEE. Losses at the gene ends were 0 bases for V and 0 bases for J; bases not matched to a gene: 0. Here the CDR3 reads CASSLVAGGSYEQYF. For the CDR3, the DNA is TGTGCCAGCAGCTTGGTAGCGGGGGGCTCCTACGAGCAGTACTTC.

This clone has a count of ten or more. The V and J genes are TRBV10-3 and TRBJ2-7; D may be TRBD2 (6 bases). Deletions cut 8 bases from V and 2 bases from J, with 19 bases between. Per germline, CDR1 ENHRY and CDR2 SYGVKD. There are 15 residues in the CDR3. CDR3 nucleotide sequence: TGTGCCATCGGCGGGGACCGCGGTTTTACCTACGAGCAGTACTTC. Amino acids: CAIGGDRGFTYEQYF.

This chain links TRBV2 with TRBJ1-2; tentatively, D is TRBD1 (6 bases). V lost 6 bases to trimming and J lost 4 bases, with 15 bases between them. This CDR3 has 14 residues. CDR1 and CDR2 from the germline V gene are SNHLY and FYNNEI. The CDR3 region has the DNA TGTGCCAGCAGCGATACCGGGACACCCTATGGCTACACCTTC. Residues: CASSDTGTPYGYTF. Looking up the rest from reference TRBV2 and TRBJ1-2 gives the full variable domain: EPEVTQTPSHQVTQMGQEVILRCVPISNHLYFYWYRQILGQKVEFLVSFYNNEISEKSEIFDDQFSVERPDGSNFTLKIRSTKLEDSAMYFCASSDTGTPYGYTFGSGTRLTVV.

This sequence joins TRBV4-1 and TRBJ2-3, with D possibly being TRBD1 (6 bases). CDR1 and CDR2 from the germline V gene are MGHRA and YSYEKL. The V end was cut by 0 bases, the J end by 3 bases, with 7 bases between. The CDR3 runs to 14 residues. The CDR3 loop is CASSQDRGTDTQYF. The CDR3 DNA reads TGCGCCAGCAGCCAAGACAGGGGAACAGATACGCAGTATTTT.

This clone was found a few times. This chain uses TRBV19 with TRBJ1-2; D gene uncertain. V shed 5 bases and J shed 7 bases, with 17 bases lying between them. Germline assignment: CDR1 LNHDA and CDR2 SQIVND (reference sequence). The CDR3 loop spans 14 amino acids. The CDR3 coding sequence is TGTGCCAGTAGTGCCACTACTAAAAAGGGTGGCTACACCTTC. Encoded protein: CASSATTKKGGYTF.